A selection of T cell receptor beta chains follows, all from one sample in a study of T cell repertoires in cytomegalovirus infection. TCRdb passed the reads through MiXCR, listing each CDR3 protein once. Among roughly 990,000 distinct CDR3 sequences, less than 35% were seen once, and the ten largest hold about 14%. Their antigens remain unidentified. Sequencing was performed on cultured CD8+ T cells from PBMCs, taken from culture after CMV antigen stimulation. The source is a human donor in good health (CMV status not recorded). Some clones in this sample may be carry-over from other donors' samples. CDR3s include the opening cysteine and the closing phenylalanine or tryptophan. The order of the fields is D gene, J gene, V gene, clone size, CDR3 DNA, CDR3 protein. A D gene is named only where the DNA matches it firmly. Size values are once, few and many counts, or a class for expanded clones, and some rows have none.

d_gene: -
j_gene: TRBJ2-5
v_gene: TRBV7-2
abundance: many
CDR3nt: TGTGCCAGCACCCCAGGGGGTAGGGGGGGGCCAGGTTGGGAGACCCAGTACTTC
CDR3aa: CASTPGGRGGPGWETQYF

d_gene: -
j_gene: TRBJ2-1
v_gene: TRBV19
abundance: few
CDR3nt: TGTGCCAGTACCCCAGGGGCGTACTATTACAATGAGCAGTTCTTC
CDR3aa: CASTPGAYYYNEQFF

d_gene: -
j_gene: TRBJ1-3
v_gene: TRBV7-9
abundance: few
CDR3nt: TGTGCCAGCAGCTCCGGGGGGGGATCACCTCCCCCTGGAAACACCATATATTTT
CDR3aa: CASSSGGGSPPPGNTIYF

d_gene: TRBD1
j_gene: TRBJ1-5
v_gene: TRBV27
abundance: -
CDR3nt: TGTGCCAGCAGTCCCGGGACAGACAATCAGCCCCAGCATTTT
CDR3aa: CASSPGTDNQPQHF

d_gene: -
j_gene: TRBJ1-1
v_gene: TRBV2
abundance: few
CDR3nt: TGTGCCAGCACGGGGGCTGAAGCTTTCTTT
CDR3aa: CASTGAEAFF

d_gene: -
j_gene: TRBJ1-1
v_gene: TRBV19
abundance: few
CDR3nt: TGTGCCGTTAAAGGGGGGGGGCGTACTGAAGCTTTCTTT
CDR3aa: CAVKGGGRTEAFF

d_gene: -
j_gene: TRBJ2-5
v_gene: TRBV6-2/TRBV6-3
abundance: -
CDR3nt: TGTGCCAGCGAGACCCGCGGGACCCAGTACTTC
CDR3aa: CASETRGTQYF

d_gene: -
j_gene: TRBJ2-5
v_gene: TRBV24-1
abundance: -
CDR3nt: TGTGCCACCCAATTTGGGGAGACCCAGTACTTC
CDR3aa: CATQFGETQYF

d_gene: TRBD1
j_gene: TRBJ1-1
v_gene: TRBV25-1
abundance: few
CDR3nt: TGTGCCAGCAGGACAGGGTTAGCTGAAGCTTTCTTT
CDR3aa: CASRTGLAEAFF

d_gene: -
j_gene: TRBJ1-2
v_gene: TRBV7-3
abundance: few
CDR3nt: TGTGCCAGCAGCTTAACGGGGCAGCCGTTCCCTGGCTACACCTTC
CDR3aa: CASSLTGQPFPGYTF

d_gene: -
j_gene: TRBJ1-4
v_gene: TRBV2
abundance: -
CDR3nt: TGTGCCAGCAGCCCGACTTCCGTGGTTCCGCTGTTTTTT
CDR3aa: CASSPTSVVPLFF

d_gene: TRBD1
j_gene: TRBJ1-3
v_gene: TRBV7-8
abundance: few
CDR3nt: TGTGCCAGCAGCTTAGCGCGAATTGCGTCGTGGGACAGGGACAGAAACACCATATATTTT
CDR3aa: CASSLARIASWDRDRNTIYF

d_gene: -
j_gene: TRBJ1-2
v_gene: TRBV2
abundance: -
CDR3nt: TGTGCCAGCAGTGAATTTGCCCAGGTACAATCGGACTATGGCTACACCTTC
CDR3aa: CASSEFAQVQSDYGYTF

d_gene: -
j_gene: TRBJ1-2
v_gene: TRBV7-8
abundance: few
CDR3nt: TGTGCCAGCAGCCCCGAGTGGGGCCCCTATGGCTACACCTTC
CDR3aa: CASSPEWGPYGYTF

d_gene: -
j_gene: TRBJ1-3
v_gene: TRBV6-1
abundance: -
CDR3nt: TGTGCCAGCAGTGCGTCGACAGCCTCTGGAAACACCATATATTTT
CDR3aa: CASSASTASGNTIYF

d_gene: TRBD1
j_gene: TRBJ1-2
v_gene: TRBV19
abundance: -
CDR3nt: TGTGCCGTGTTCCTGGACAGGGTTTATGGCTACACCTTC
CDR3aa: CAVFLDRVYGYTF

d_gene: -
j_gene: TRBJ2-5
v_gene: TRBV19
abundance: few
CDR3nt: TGTGCCAGTAGTATAGGGGGGCAACGACGTCAAGAGACCCAGTACTTC
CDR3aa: CASSIGGQRRQETQYF

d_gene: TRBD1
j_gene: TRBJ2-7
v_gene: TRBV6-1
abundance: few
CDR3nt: TGTGCCAGCAGTGAACCCCAGGGACAGGGGGCCTACGAGCAGTACTTC
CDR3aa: CASSEPQGQGAYEQYF

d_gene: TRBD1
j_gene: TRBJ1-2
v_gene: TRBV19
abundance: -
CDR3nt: TGTGCCAGTAGACCCGGGACAGGGGCACTGAGGTATGGCTACACCTTC
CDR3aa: CASRPGTGALRYGYTF